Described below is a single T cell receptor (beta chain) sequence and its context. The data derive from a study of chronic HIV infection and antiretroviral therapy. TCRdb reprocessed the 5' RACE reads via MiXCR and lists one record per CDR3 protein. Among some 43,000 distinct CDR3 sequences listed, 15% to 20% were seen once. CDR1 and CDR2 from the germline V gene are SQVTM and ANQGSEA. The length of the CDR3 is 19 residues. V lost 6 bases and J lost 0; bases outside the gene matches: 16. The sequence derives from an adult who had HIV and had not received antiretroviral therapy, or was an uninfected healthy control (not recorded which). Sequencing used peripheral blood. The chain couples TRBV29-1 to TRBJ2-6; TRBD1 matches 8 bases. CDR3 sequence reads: CSVRIRGRGKSSGANVLTF. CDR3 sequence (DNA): TGCAGCGTGAGAATCAGGGGGCGCGGAAAAAGCTCTGGGGCCAACGTCCTGACTTTC.